This is a list of T cell receptor beta chains from one sample in a study of T cell responses to AZD1222 COVID-19 vaccine. Using immunoSEQ multiplex PCR, the repertoire was profiled, and TCRdb retains in-frame clones only, with some absent. The sample lists 150,000 to 200,000 clones; more than 80% were seen once. The sequencing used peripheral blood, collected 28 days after the second dose of the MenACWY control vaccine. The receptors derive from an adult who received the MenACWY meningococcal vaccine as a control. Each CDR3 is given with its conserved first and last residue. Fields, in order: V gene, clone size, D gene, J gene, CDR3 DNA, CDR3 protein. The D gene is left open where the match is weak. Size is omitted from some rows. Given values are once, few, many or a class for expanded clones.

v_gene: TRBV19
abundance: once
d_gene: -
j_gene: TRBJ1-2
CDR3nt: TGTGCCAGTAGTTCGGCCGGAACTAACTATGGCTACACCTTC
CDR3aa: CASSSAGTNYGYTF

v_gene: TRBV6-2/TRBV6-3
abundance: -
d_gene: -
j_gene: TRBJ1-1
CDR3nt: TGTGCCAGCAGTTCCGACGTCGGCAGGGGACGTACTGAAGCTTTCTTT
CDR3aa: CASSSDVGRGRTEAFF

v_gene: TRBV4-1
abundance: -
d_gene: -
j_gene: TRBJ1-1
CDR3nt: TGCGCCAGCAGCCAAGTTACGTCCAGGGCTTGGGTGGACACTGAAGCTTTCTTT
CDR3aa: CASSQVTSRAWVDTEAFF

v_gene: TRBV5-4
abundance: -
d_gene: -
j_gene: TRBJ1-4
CDR3nt: TGTGCCAGCAGCTTGAGGGATACGAATGAAAAACTGTTTTTT
CDR3aa: CASSLRDTNEKLFF

v_gene: TRBV5-6
abundance: -
d_gene: TRBD2
j_gene: TRBJ2-2
CDR3nt: TGTGCCAGCAGCTTTGAACTAGCGGGAGGGACCGGGGAGCTGTTTTTT
CDR3aa: CASSFELAGGTGELFF

v_gene: TRBV5-5
abundance: few
d_gene: -
j_gene: TRBJ1-1
CDR3nt: TGTGCCAGCAGCTTGTTAGGAGTGAACACTGAAGCTTTCTTT
CDR3aa: CASSLLGVNTEAFF

v_gene: TRBV6-5
abundance: -
d_gene: TRBD2
j_gene: TRBJ2-5
CDR3nt: TGTGCCAGCAGTTCCCCGAATCGCGGGAGGTCCCAGTACTTC
CDR3aa: CASSSPNRGRSQYF

v_gene: TRBV3-1/TRBV3-2
abundance: -
d_gene: -
j_gene: TRBJ1-3
CDR3nt: TGTGCCAGCAGCCCCTGGGGGGCTGGAAACACCATATATTTT
CDR3aa: CASSPWGAGNTIYF

v_gene: TRBV30
abundance: -
d_gene: -
j_gene: TRBJ2-7
CDR3nt: TGTGCCTGGAGTGGGGGCCGCGGGCAGTACTTC
CDR3aa: CAWSGGRGQYF

v_gene: TRBV12-3/TRBV12-4
abundance: -
d_gene: -
j_gene: TRBJ1-6
CDR3nt: TGTGCCAGCTCGGGACAAATAAATTCACCCCTCCACTTT
CDR3aa: CASSGQINSPLHF

v_gene: TRBV28
abundance: -
d_gene: -
j_gene: TRBJ2-5
CDR3nt: TGTGCCAGCAGCCCAACTAGTTGGAGGGAGACCCAGTACTTC
CDR3aa: CASSPTSWRETQYF

v_gene: TRBV15
abundance: -
d_gene: -
j_gene: TRBJ2-7
CDR3nt: TGTGCCACCAGCAGAGATAGACCGGTAGCTGGCCACTCCTACGAGCAGTACTTC
CDR3aa: CATSRDRPVAGHSYEQYF

v_gene: TRBV12-5
abundance: -
d_gene: TRBD1
j_gene: TRBJ2-3
CDR3nt: TGTGCTAGTGGGGCGGGGGACAGGGGGAGGACAGATACGCAGTATTTT
CDR3aa: CASGAGDRGRTDTQYF

v_gene: TRBV6-1
abundance: -
d_gene: TRBD1
j_gene: TRBJ2-2
CDR3nt: TGTGCCAGCAGTGTTTGGGCTCGACAGGGCGGCGGGGAGCTGTTTTTT
CDR3aa: CASSVWARQGGGELFF

v_gene: TRBV6-5
abundance: -
d_gene: -
j_gene: TRBJ2-1
CDR3nt: TGTGCCAGCAGTTACGGACTGGACAATGAGCAGTTCTTC
CDR3aa: CASSYGLDNEQFF

v_gene: TRBV5-1
abundance: -
d_gene: TRBD1
j_gene: TRBJ1-3
CDR3nt: TGCGCCAGCAGCAGAGCCGGGACAGGGATCCAGAGTGGAAACACCATATATTTT
CDR3aa: CASSRAGTGIQSGNTIYF